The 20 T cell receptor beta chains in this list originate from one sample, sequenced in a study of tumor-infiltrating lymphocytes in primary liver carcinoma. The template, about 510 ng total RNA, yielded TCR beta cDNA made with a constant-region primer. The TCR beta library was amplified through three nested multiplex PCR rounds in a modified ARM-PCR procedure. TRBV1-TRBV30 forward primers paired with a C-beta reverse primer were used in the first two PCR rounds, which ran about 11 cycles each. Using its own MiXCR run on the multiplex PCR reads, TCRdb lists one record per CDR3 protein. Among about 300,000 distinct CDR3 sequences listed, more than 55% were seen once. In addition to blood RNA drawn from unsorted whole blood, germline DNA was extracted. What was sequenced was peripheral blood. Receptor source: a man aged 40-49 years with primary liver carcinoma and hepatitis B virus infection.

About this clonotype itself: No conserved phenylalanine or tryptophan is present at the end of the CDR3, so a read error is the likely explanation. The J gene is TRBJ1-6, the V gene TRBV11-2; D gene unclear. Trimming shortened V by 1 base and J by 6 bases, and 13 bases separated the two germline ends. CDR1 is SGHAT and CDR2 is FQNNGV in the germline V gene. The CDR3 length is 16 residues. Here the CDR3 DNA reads TGTGCCAGCAGCTTAGGAGGTTACGTGATTAATTCACCCCTCCACTAT. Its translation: CASSLGGYVINSPLHY.

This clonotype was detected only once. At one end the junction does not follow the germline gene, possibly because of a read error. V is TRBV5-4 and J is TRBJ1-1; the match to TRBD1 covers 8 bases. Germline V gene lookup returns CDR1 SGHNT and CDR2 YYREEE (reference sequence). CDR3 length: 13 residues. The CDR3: CVSRYRGSTEAFF. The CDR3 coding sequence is TGTGTCAGCAGATACAGGGGGAGCACTGAAGCTTTCTTT.

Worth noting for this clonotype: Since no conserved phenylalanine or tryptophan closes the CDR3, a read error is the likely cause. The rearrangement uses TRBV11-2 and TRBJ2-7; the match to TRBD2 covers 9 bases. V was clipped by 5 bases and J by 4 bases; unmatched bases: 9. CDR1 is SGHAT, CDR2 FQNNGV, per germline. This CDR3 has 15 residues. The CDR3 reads CASSQWAGGHYEQYL. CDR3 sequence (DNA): TGTGCCAGCAGCCAATGGGCGGGAGGGCATTACGAGCAGTACTTA.

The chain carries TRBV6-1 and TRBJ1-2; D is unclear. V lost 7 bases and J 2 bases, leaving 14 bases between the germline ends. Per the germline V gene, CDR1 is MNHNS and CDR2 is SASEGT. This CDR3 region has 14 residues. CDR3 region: CASTTIPRNYGYTF. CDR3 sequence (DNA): TGTGCCAGCACCACGATCCCTCGGAACTATGGCTACACCTTC.

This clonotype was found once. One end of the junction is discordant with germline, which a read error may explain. CDR3 protein: CTIRERPQDSPLHF. DNA of the CDR3: TGTACCATCCGTGAAAGGCCTCAGGATTCACCCCTCCACTTT. This chain links TRBV10-3 with TRBJ1-6; D gene unclear. Germline V lookup: CDR1 ENHRY, CDR2 SYGVKD. There are 14 residues in the CDR3.

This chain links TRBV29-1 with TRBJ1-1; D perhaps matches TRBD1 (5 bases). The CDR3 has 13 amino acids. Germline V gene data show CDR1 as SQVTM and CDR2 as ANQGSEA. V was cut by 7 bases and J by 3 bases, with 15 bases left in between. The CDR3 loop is CSDVVRVDTEAFF. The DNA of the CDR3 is TGCAGCGATGTTGTCAGGGTGGACACTGAAGCTTTCTTT.

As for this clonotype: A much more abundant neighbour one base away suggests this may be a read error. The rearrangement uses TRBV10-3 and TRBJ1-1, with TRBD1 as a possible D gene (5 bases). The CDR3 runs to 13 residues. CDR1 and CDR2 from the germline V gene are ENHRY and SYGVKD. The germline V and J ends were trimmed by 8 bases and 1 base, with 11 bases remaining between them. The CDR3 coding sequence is TGTGCCATCGGTAAAACAGGGAACACTGAAGCTTTCTTT. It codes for CAIGKTGNTEAFF.

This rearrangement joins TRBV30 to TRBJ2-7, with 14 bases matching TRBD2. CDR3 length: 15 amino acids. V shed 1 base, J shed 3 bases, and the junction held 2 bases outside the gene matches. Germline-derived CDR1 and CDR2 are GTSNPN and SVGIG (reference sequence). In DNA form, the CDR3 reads TGTGCCTGGAGTGGCGGACTAGCGGGAGGCTACGAGCAGTACTTC. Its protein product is CAWSGGLAGGYEQYF. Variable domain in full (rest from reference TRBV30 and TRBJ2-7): SQTIHQWPATLVQPVGSPLSLECTVEGTSNPNLYWYRQAAGRGLQLLFYSVGIGQISSEVPQNLSASRPQDRQFILSSKKLLLSDSGFYLCAWSGGLAGGYEQYFGPGTRLTVT.

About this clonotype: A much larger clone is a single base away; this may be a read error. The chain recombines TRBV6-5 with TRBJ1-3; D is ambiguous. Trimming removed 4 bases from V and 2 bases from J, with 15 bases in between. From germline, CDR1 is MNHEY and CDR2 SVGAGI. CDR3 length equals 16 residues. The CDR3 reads CASSSRAVIPGNTIYF. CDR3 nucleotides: TGTGCCAGCAGTTCCCGTGCAGTGATCCCTGGAAACACCATATATTTT.

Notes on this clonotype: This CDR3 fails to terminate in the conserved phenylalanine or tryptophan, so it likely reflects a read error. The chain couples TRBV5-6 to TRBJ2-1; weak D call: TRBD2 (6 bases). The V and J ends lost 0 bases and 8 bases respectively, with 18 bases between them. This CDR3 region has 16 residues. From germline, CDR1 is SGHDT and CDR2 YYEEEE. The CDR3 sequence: CASSLGLAGIGDEQFL. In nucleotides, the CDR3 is TGTGCCAGCAGCTTGGGTTTGGCGGGAATCGGCGATGAGCAGTTCCTC.

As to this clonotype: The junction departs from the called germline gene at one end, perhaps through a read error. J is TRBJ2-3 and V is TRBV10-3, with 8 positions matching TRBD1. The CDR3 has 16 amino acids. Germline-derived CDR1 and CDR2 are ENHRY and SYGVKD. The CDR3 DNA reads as TGTGTCATCAGTGTTGGGACCCCAGGGGGCCCAGATACGCACTATTTT. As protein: CVISVGTPGGPDTHYF.

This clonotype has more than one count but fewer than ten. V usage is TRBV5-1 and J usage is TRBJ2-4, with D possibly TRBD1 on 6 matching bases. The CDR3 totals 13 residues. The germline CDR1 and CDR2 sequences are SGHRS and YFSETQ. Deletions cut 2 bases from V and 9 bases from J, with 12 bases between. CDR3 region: CASSFSGQFIQYF. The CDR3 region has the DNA TGCGCCAGCAGCTTCTCCGGACAGTTCATTCAGTACTTC.

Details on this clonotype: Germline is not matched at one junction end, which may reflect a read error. The CDR3 nucleotides are TGTGCCAGCAACTCCAGATCACAGGGGACCGATACGCAGTGCTTT. This encodes CASNSRSQGTDTQCF. The gene calls are TRBV11-2 and TRBJ2-3; 7 bases are a match to TRBD1. CDR1 is SGHAT, CDR2 FQNNGV, per germline. The CDR3 spans 15 residues.

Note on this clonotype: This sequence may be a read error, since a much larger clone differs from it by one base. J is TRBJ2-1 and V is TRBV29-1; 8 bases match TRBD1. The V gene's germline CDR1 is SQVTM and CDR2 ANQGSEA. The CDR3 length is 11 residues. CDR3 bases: TGCAGCGTCGACAGGGGCAATGATCAGTTCTTC. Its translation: CSVDRGNDQFF.

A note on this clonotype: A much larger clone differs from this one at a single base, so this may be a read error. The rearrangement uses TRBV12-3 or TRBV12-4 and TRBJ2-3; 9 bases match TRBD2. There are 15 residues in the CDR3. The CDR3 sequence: CASSLASGSTDTRYF. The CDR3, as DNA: TGTGCCAGCAGTTTAGCTAGCGGGAGTACAGATACGCGGTATTTT.

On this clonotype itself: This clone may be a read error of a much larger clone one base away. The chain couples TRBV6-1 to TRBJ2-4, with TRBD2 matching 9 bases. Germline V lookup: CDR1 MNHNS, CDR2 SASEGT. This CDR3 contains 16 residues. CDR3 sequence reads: CASTDPGTSFGDIHYF. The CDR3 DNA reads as TGTGCCAGCACCGACCCCGGGACTAGCTTCGGAGACATTCATTACTTC.

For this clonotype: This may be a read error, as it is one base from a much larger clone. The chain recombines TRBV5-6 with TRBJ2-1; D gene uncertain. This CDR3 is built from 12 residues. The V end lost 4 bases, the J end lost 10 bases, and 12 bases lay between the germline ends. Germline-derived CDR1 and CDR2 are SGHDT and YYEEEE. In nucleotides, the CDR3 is TGTGCCAGCAGCCGTATGAACGGGGAGCAGTTCTTC. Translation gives CASSRMNGEQFF.

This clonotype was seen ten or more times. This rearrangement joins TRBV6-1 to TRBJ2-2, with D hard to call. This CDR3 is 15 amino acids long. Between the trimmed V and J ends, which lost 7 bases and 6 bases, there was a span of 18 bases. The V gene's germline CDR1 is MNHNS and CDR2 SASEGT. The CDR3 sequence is CASIPGYGRPGELFF. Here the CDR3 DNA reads TGTGCCAGCATCCCCGGGTACGGTAGACCCGGGGAGCTGTTTTTT.

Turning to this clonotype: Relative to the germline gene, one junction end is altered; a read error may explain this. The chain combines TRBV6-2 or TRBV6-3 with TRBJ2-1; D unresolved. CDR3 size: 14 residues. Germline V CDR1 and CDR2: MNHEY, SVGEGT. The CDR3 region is CDSSYSTNPCDQVF. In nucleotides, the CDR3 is TGTGACAGCAGTTACTCTACGAATCCATGCGACCAAGTCTTC.

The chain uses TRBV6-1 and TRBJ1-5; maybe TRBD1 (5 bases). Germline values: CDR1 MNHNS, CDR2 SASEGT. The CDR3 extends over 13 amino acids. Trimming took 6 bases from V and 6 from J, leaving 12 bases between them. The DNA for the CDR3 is TGTGCCAGCAGCTGGGAGAGGGGTCAGCCCCAGCATTTT. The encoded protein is CASSWERGQPQHF.